The next 25 T cell receptor beta chains were all read from a single sample in a study of human T cells and chemical hapten exposure. The time point was: patch test 1, 2 weeks after DPC sensitization. The treatment: therapeutic diphenylcyclopropenone sensitization with weekly scalp DPC. In TCRdb, the RACE reads were re-called with MiXCR into one record per CDR3 protein. This sample yields approximately 90,000 distinct CDR3 sequences, of which more than 9% are seen a single time; 2.2% belongs to the top ten. The sample was whole blood, taken in connection with sensitization to the hapten diphenylcyclopropenone (DPC). The source of these receptors is a man aged 35 to 55 with alopecia areata. Some clones in this sample may be carry-over from other donors' samples.

The J gene is TRBJ2-3, the V gene TRBV24-1; 11 bases fit TRBD2. The germline gives CDR1 KGHDR, CDR2 SFDVKD. V was pared by 6 bases and J by 7 bases, with 8 bases of the junction left unmatched. CDR3 length: 15 amino acids. The CDR3 nucleotides read TGTGCCACCAGTTTAACTAGCGGGAGCTGGAATACGCAGTATTTT. Its translation: CATSLTSGSWNTQYF.

The table lists this clonotype with a few counts. This chain joins TRBV29-1 and TRBJ2-7; 7 bases align to TRBD1. The CDR3 loop spans 17 amino acids. Looked up from germline, CDR1 is SQVTM and CDR2 is ANQGSEA. V was pared by 3 bases and J by 3 bases, with 17 bases of the junction left unmatched. The CDR3 DNA reads TGCAGCGTTGATACGCGGCAGGGGGTCGCCGATAACTACGAGCAGTACTTC. This translates into CSVDTRQGVADNYEQYF.

This clonotype has at least ten counts. The chain recombines TRBV9 with TRBJ1-6; D ambiguous. V lost 0 bases, J lost 8 bases, and 9 bases lay in between. The CDR3 consists of 14 residues. CDR1 and CDR2 (germline): SGDLS, YYNGEE. The CDR3: CASSVDAGDSPLHF. Here the CDR3 DNA reads TGTGCCAGCAGCGTAGACGCCGGGGATTCACCCCTCCACTTT.

This clonotype was observed many times. The rearrangement links TRBV3-1 to TRBJ2-7, with D unresolved. From germline, CDR1 is LGHDT and CDR2 YNNKEL (reference sequence). CDR3 size: 18 residues. Deletions cut 0 bases from V and 2 bases from J, with 20 bases between. The CDR3 reads CASSQEPGYTNNTYEQYV. The CDR3 DNA reads TGTGCCAGCAGCCAAGAACCCGGCTACACCAATAATACCTACGAGCAGTACGTC.

This chain links TRBV6-2 or TRBV6-3 with TRBJ2-5; D remains ambiguous. The CDR3 length is 13 residues. V shed 6 bases and J shed 5 bases, with 13 bases lying between them. CDR1 and CDR2 from the germline V gene are MNHEY and SVGEGT. The CDR3, as DNA: TGTGCCAGCAGCCTCGTAGAGAGGGAGACCCAGTACTTC. It translates to CASSLVERETQYF.

In its sample, this clonotype was seen a few times. V is TRBV7-2 and J is TRBJ1-1, with a possible D match to TRBD1 (5 bases). Trimming left V 0 bases short and J 7 bases short, with 6 bases between. Germline V lookup: CDR1 SGHTA, CDR2 FQGNSA. The CDR3 contains 12 residues. This CDR3 reads CASSLAGGEAFF. DNA of the CDR3: TGTGCCAGCAGCTTAGCCGGGGGTGAAGCTTTCTTT.

The genes are TRBV19 and TRBJ1-5; 7 bases line up with TRBD1. This CDR3 spans 13 amino acids. The germline gives CDR1 LNHDA, CDR2 SQIVND (reference sequence). V shed 6 bases, J shed 11 bases, and the junction held 10 bases outside the gene matches. CDR3 sequence reads: CASSRGGPRAQHF. The DNA for the CDR3 is TGTGCCAGTAGCAGGGGGGGGCCAAGAGCCCAGCATTTT.

In DNA form, the CDR3 reads TGCGCCAGCAGTCCCGTACTAGTTTTCGATGAGCAGTTCTTC. As protein: CASSPVLVFDEQFF. This chain links TRBV5-1 with TRBJ2-1; D may be TRBD2 (5 bases). The CDR3 consists of 14 residues. V lost 5 bases to trimming and J lost 8 bases, with 17 bases between them. Per the germline V gene, CDR1 is SGHRS and CDR2 is YFSETQ.

This clonotype was seen only a few times. J is TRBJ2-3 and V is TRBV6-2 or TRBV6-3; perhaps TRBD2 as D (6 bases). The V end lost 8 bases, the J end lost 3 bases, and 12 bases lay between the germline ends. Germline V CDR1 and CDR2: MNHEY, SVGEGT. The CDR3 has 13 amino acids. The CDR3 bases are TGTGCCAGCCCACCGCGGGGAACAGATACGCAGTATTTT. Translating gives CASPPRGTDTQYF.

Only a few counts were recorded for this clonotype. The chain joins TRBV25-1 to TRBJ2-1, with 9 nucleotides matching TRBD1. Germline loops: CDR1 MGHDK, CDR2 SYGVNS. CDR3 length: 17 amino acids. The trim removed 4 bases at V and 8 bases at J, leaving 15 bases unmatched. CDR3 loop: CASSGAYSGTGKDEQFF. The CDR3 nucleotides read TGTGCCAGCAGTGGTGCATATTCCGGGACAGGGAAGGATGAGCAGTTCTTC. Filled out from reference TRBV25-1 and TRBJ2-1, the complete variable domain reads EADIYQTPRYLVIGTGKKITLECSQTMGHDKMYWYQQDPGMELHLIHYSYGVNSTEKGDLSSESTVSRIRTEHFPLTLESARPSHTSQYLCASSGAYSGTGKDEQFFGPGTRLTVL.

CDR3 DNA sequence: TGTGCCAGCACCCCGATTATGGGGCGGGCTTTCTTT. This gives the protein CASTPIMGRAFF. The V call is TRBV6-6, the J call TRBJ1-1, with D tentatively TRBD1 (5 bases). Trimming took 7 bases from V and 11 from J, leaving 17 bases between them. The CDR3 sequence is 12 residues long. Germline CDR1 reads MNHNY; CDR2 reads SVGAGI (reference sequence).

This clonotype was detected a few times. V and J are TRBV7-2 and TRBJ2-1; D remains ambiguous. This CDR3 region has 15 residues. The germline CDR1 and CDR2 sequences are SGHTA and FQGNSA. With 5 bases removed from V and 3 bases from J, the gap between germline ends came to 14 bases. The CDR3 DNA sequence: TGTGCCAGCAGCGCCCGCGAATTGTACTACAATGAGCAGTTCTTC. The encoded protein is CASSARELYYNEQFF.

The chain joins TRBV20-1 to TRBJ2-3, with D maybe TRBD1 (6 bases). Germline-derived CDR1 and CDR2 are DFQATT and SNEGSKA (reference sequence). The CDR3 consists of 16 residues. Trimming pared 0 bases from V and 4 bases from J, leaving 17 bases between. The CDR3 region has the DNA TGCAGTGCTAGAGATCGACGGCAGGGGATGTCAGATACGCAGTATTTT. Its protein product is CSARDRRQGMSDTQYF.

This clonotype was detected ten times or more. The chain couples TRBV9 to TRBJ2-3; no clear D gene. The CDR3 consists of 13 residues. From germline, CDR1 is SGDLS and CDR2 YYNGEE. V lost 0 bases, J lost 9 bases, and 11 bases lay in between. In DNA form, the CDR3 reads TGTGCCAGCAGCGTAGATAGCCCGGGCACGCAGTATTTT. This sequence encodes CASSVDSPGTQYF. The full variable domain, in which reference TRBV9 and TRBJ2-3 provide the parts outside the CDR3, is DSGVTQTPKHLITATGQRVTLRCSPRSGDLSVYWYQQSLDQGLQFLIQYYNGEERAKGNILERFSAQQFPDLHSELNLSSLELGDSALYFCASSVDSPGTQYFGPGTRLTVL.

The V and J genes are TRBV14 and TRBJ2-3; D is uncertain. Germline CDR1 is SGHDN and CDR2 is FVKESK. The CDR3 is 11 amino acids. The V end lost 10 bases, the J end lost 3 bases, and 8 bases lay between the germline ends. The CDR3 protein is CAINRTDTQYF. The CDR3, as DNA: TGTGCCATCAATAGAACAGATACGCAGTATTTT.

The rearrangement links TRBV30 to TRBJ2-5; tentatively, D is TRBD1 (6 bases). The CDR3 extends over 15 amino acids. Trimming removed 3 bases from V and 1 base from J, with 15 bases in between. The germline CDR1 and CDR2 sequences are GTSNPN and SVGIG (reference sequence). The CDR3: CAWSLLQGCQETQYF. Written as DNA, the CDR3 is TGTGCCTGGAGCCTACTCCAGGGGTGCCAAGAGACCCAGTACTTC.

This clonotype was recorded at least ten times. The genes are TRBV6-6 and TRBJ1-1; unclear D gene. CDR1 is MNHNY and CDR2 is SVGAGI in the germline V gene (reference sequence). There are 13 residues in the CDR3. The ends were cut back, 5 bases at V and 8 bases at J, with 15 bases in the middle. The CDR3: CASSPYLEPEAFF. In DNA, the CDR3 is TGTGCCAGCAGTCCTTACTTGGAGCCGGAAGCTTTCTTT.

This sequence joins TRBV5-1 and TRBJ2-5; 7 positions match TRBD1. With 5 bases clipped from V and 0 bases from J, the junction kept 7 bases outside the gene matches. The CDR3 sequence is 15 residues long. CDR1 is SGHRS, CDR2 YFSETQ, per germline. The CDR3 here is CASSLRGTDQETQYF. The DNA of the CDR3 is TGCGCCAGCAGTTTGAGGGGGACAGACCAAGAGACCCAGTACTTC. Together with reference TRBV5-1 and TRBJ2-5, the CDR3 gives the full variable domain: KAGVTQTPRYLIKTRGQQVTLSCSPISGHRSVSWYQQTPGQGLQFLFEYFSETQRNKGNFPGRFSGRQFSNSRSEMNVSTLELGDSALYLCASSLRGTDQETQYFGPGTRLLVL.

The sample holds a few counts of this clonotype. This rearrangement joins TRBV27 to TRBJ2-3, with D perhaps being TRBD1 or TRBD2 (6 bases each). V was trimmed by 2 bases and J by 2 bases, leaving 17 bases between them. This CDR3 contains 17 residues. Germline V gene data show CDR1 as MNHEY and CDR2 as SMNVEV (reference sequence). CDR3 sequence (DNA): TGTGCCAGCAGTTTAAGGGGGTGGGGGGTACCCACAGATACGCAGTATTTT. Its protein product is CASSLRGWGVPTDTQYF.

The rearrangement uses TRBV18 and TRBJ2-6; D uncertain. Germline CDR1 KGHSH, CDR2 LQKENI. This CDR3 has 17 residues. Trimming shortened V by 0 bases and J by 0 bases, and 9 bases separated the two germline ends. The CDR3: CASSPPTGSSGANVLTF. The CDR3 DNA sequence: TGTGCCAGCTCACCACCGACCGGAAGCTCTGGGGCCAACGTCCTGACTTTC.

This clonotype was recorded once. The chain employs TRBV7-2 and TRBJ2-1, with TRBD2 matching over 10 bases. This CDR3 has 15 amino acids. Per the germline V gene, CDR1 is SGHTA and CDR2 is FQGNSA. J gave up 6 bases and V 1 base, and 3 bases lay outside the gene matches. For the CDR3, the DNA is TGTGCCAGCAGCTTAGGGACTAGCGGAGGCAATGAGCAGTTCTTC. Translation gives CASSLGTSGGNEQFF.

This clonotype has a count of ten or more. The chain carries TRBV7-2 and TRBJ1-5, with 7 nucleotides matching TRBD1. CDR1 SGHTA and CDR2 FQGNSA come from the germline V gene. This CDR3 region has 17 residues. V lost 6 bases and J lost 3; bases outside the gene matches: 14. The CDR3 sequence: CASSPTVPTGVNQPQHF. In DNA, the CDR3 is TGTGCCAGCAGTCCTACCGTCCCCACAGGGGTCAATCAGCCCCAGCATTTT.

This clonotype was counted at least ten times. V is TRBV24-1 and J is TRBJ2-2; D not resolved. Germline CDR1 KGHDR, CDR2 SFDVKD. The CDR3 totals 16 residues. Deletions cut 1 base from V and 7 bases from J, with 15 bases between. The CDR3 reads CATSDFRPIGIGELFF. The CDR3 nucleotides are TGTGCCACCAGTGATTTCCGCCCCATCGGCATCGGGGAGCTGTTTTTT.

The sample holds many counts of this clonotype. The chain has TRBV19 and TRBJ1-5; 8 bases line up with TRBD1. Germline lookup yields CDR1 LNHDA and CDR2 SQIVND (reference sequence). The J segment lost 7 bases and the V segment lost 1 base, leaving 9 bases of the junction unmatched. The CDR3 covers 16 residues. CDR3 region: CASSIGGTGAGQPQHF. As DNA, the CDR3 is TGTGCCAGTAGTATAGGAGGGACAGGTGCGGGGCAGCCCCAGCATTTT.

The chain is built from TRBV27 and TRBJ2-7; 7 nucleotides align to TRBD2. J gave up 0 bases and V 4 bases, and 12 bases lay outside the gene matches. The germline V gene has CDR1 MNHEY and CDR2 SMNVEV (reference sequence). CDR3 length: 17 amino acids. CDR3 loop: CASSYPGGVASSYEQYV. CDR3 nucleotide sequence: TGTGCCAGCAGTTACCCTGGGGGGGTAGCAAGCTCCTACGAGCAGTACGTC.